A single sample gave rise to the 9 T cell receptor beta chains below, sequenced in a study of cytomegalovirus exposure and HLA in healthy donors (dated by TCRdb to 2016 to 2017). Libraries came from the immunoSEQ multiplex PCR assay. For the multiplex PCR, a mixture combining 60 forward primers for TCR Vbeta segments and 13 reverse primers for TCR Jbeta segments was used. The source is immuneACCESS, and TCRdb retained only in-frame sequences with V and J called. Part of the clones is not carried over; for the studies checked, unresolved V genes explain less than half of this, and the remainder is unexplained. Here the sample has over 95,000 clones; 77% occur a single time. The ten largest clones add up to roughly 9.7% of the sample. The sample comprised PBMCs. These receptors originate from a man aged 35-49 years in good health and CMV-seropositive.

The V and J genes are TRBV7-9 and TRBJ1-4; 10 positions match TRBD1. CDR3 length: 14 residues. Germline V gene data show CDR1 as SEHNR and CDR2 as FQNEAQ (reference sequence). The V segment lost 5 bases and the J segment 7 bases; nucleotides outside the gene matches: 4. CDR3: CASSVGTGAEKLFF. Here the CDR3 DNA reads TGTGCCAGCAGCGTAGGGACAGGGGCTGAAAAACTGTTTTTT.

There are a few counts of this clone. The junction does not match germline at one end; this may be a read error. J is TRBJ2-2 and V is TRBV7-9, with a weak D call TRBD1 (6 bases). This CDR3 is built from 16 residues. Germline V gene lookup returns CDR1 SEHNR and CDR2 FQNEAQ (reference sequence). The CDR3 DNA follows: TGCGCCAGCAGCCAAGTATTCGGACAGACCACCGGGGAGCTGTTTTTT. This codes for CASSQVFGQTTGELFF.

This clone was counted a single time. The chain has TRBV7-2 and TRBJ2-7; D perhaps matches TRBD2 (5 bases). This CDR3 contains 13 residues. Per the germline V gene, CDR1 is SGHTA and CDR2 is FQGNSA. V was trimmed by 2 bases and J by 3 bases, leaving 8 bases between them. The CDR3 protein is CASSLTAGYEQYF. The CDR3 nucleotides are TGTGCCAGCAGCTTAACGGCGGGCTACGAGCAGTACTTC.

This rearrangement joins TRBV2 to TRBJ1-1; D not certain. This CDR3 comprises 13 residues. The germline V and J ends were trimmed by 4 bases and 3 bases, with 9 bases remaining between them. Germline V gives CDR1 SNHLY, CDR2 FYNNEI. The CDR3 region has the DNA TGTGCCAGCAGTGTGACGGGATACACTGAAGCTTTCTTT. It specifies CASSVTGYTEAFF.

This chain connects TRBV4-2 to TRBJ1-3; TRBD1 aligns across 8 bases. V was clipped by 3 bases and J by 4 bases; unmatched bases: 2. This CDR3 has 14 amino acids. Germline V lookup: CDR1 LGHNA, CDR2 YNFKEQ. The CDR3 nucleotides read TGTGCCAGCAGCCAGGGGGACAGGGGAAACACCATATATTTT. It codes for CASSQGDRGNTIYF.

A few counts support this clone. The CDR3 region has the DNA TGTGCCAGCATCCAACGGGGGCGGGGGAGCACAGATACGCAGTATTTT. Its translation is CASIQRGRGSTDTQYF. The V gene is TRBV6-6, the J gene TRBJ2-3, with D perhaps matching TRBD2 (7 bases). V was cut by 7 bases and J by 0 bases, with 17 bases left in between. Germline V gene lookup returns CDR1 MNHNY and CDR2 SVGAGI (reference sequence). The CDR3 covers 16 residues.

The chain has TRBV2 and TRBJ2-1, with D unresolved. The germline gives CDR1 SNHLY, CDR2 FYNNEI. The CDR3 runs 14 residues. With 6 bases removed from V and 8 bases from J, the gap between germline ends came to 17 bases. The CDR3 here is CASRVEVGFYEQFF. For the CDR3, the DNA is TGTGCCAGCAGGGTCGAAGTCGGGTTTTATGAGCAGTTCTTC.

The J gene is TRBJ2-1, the V gene TRBV4-3; 10 nucleotides agree with TRBD2. CDR1 and CDR2 (germline): LGHNA, YSLEER. V lost 0 bases and J lost 6; bases outside the gene matches: 11. The CDR3 length is 18 residues. CDR3 nucleotides: TGCGCCAGCAGCCAAGATCGGGCGGGACTAGCGACGATCAATGAGCAGTTCTTC. Protein product: CASSQDRAGLATINEQFF.

The chain uses TRBV6-6 and TRBJ2-1; no clear D. Between the trimmed V and J ends, which lost 6 bases and 7 bases, there was a span of 10 bases. The CDR3 runs 12 residues. Germline loops: CDR1 MNHNY, CDR2 SVGAGI (reference sequence). CDR3 in DNA: TGTGCCAGCAGCCCCTATGAGAATGAGCAGTTCTTC. Protein sequence: CASSPYENEQFF.